Below, 13 T cell receptor beta chains from the same sample are listed, as sequenced in a study of CD8+ T cells in alopecia areata. Specified treatment: oral pan-JAK inhibitor, 5-10 mg twice daily. Following RNA extraction, reverse transcription yielded cDNA that acted as the sequencing template. Sequenced by immunoSEQ multiplex PCR; TCRdb stores in-frame clones only, minus some. This sample carries 40,000 to 50,000 clones, 65% of them seen once, and the ten largest clones take 20% to 25%. The sample consisted of CD8+ T cells sorted from blood, taken at week 4, from a patient treated with tofacitinib. These receptors were collected from a human donor with alopecia areata.

The rearrangement uses TRBV9 and TRBJ2-3, with a tentative D call TRBD1 (6 bases). Germline CDR1 SGDLS, CDR2 YYNGEE. The CDR3 consists of 15 residues. With 0 bases removed from V and 4 bases from J, the gap between germline ends came to 12 bases. The CDR3 DNA reads as TGTGCCAGCAGCGTAGGAATCAGGGGATCAGATACGCAGTATTTT. It codes for CASSVGIRGSDTQYF. The complete variable domain, with remaining parts taken from reference TRBV9 and TRBJ2-3, reads DSGVTQTPKHLITATGQRVTLRCSPRSGDLSVYWYQQSLDQGLQFLIQYYNGEERAKGNILERFSAQQFPDLHSELNLSSLELGDSALYFCASSVGIRGSDTQYFGPGTRLTVL.

V usage is TRBV9 and J usage is TRBJ1-2; D gene unclear. The CDR3 length is 13 residues. CDR1 and CDR2 (germline): SGDLS, YYNGEE. Deletions cut 2 bases from V and 0 bases from J, with 5 bases between. The CDR3 reads CASSVRTNYGYTF. CDR3 DNA sequence: TGTGCCAGCAGCGTCCGGACTAACTATGGCTACACCTTC.

The gene calls are TRBV5-1 and TRBJ2-1; 9 bases agree with TRBD2. CDR3 length: 15 residues. Per germline, CDR1 SGHRS and CDR2 YFSETQ. With 2 bases clipped from V and 9 bases from J, the junction kept 9 bases outside the gene matches. The CDR3 DNA reads TGCGCCAGCAGCTTAGGACGACTAGCGGAGGCTGAGCAGTTCTTC. Translated: CASSLGRLAEAEQFF.

V is TRBV28 and J is TRBJ2-7; D ambiguous. Germline loops: CDR1 MDHEN, CDR2 SYDVKM. This CDR3 is 13 amino acids long. Trimming removed 7 bases at V and 5 bases at J, with 15 bases between. CDR3 loop: CASTHRPSDEQYF. CDR3 coding DNA: TGTGCCAGCACCCATAGACCGTCTGACGAGCAGTACTTC.

The genes are TRBV10-3 and TRBJ2-7; 7 bases match TRBD1. V lost 6 bases, J lost 1 base, and 0 bases stayed unmatched. Germline V lookup: CDR1 ENHRY, CDR2 SYGVKD. The CDR3 spans 12 residues. CDR3 sequence reads: CAIRGQSYEQYF. The DNA for the CDR3 is TGTGCCATCAGGGGACAGTCCTACGAGCAGTACTTC.

This chain connects TRBV9 to TRBJ2-5, with D uncertain. The CDR3 is 15 residues long. The germline CDR1 and CDR2 sequences are SGDLS and YYNGEE. V lost 4 bases, J lost 5 bases, and 18 bases lay in between. CDR3 nucleotide sequence: TGTGCCAGCAGCCAGGACGGGTTATGGCGCGAGACCCAGTACTTC. It yields the protein CASSQDGLWRETQYF.

This clone was observed a handful of times. The chain has TRBV4-3 and TRBJ2-7; TRBD2 aligns across 7 bases. CDR1 LGHNA and CDR2 YSLEER come from the germline V gene. Trimming took 0 bases from V and 3 from J; bases not matched to a gene: 5. The CDR3 is made up of 15 amino acids. CDR3 DNA sequence: TGCGCCAGCAGCCAAGAGGCGGGGGAGGTCTACGAGCAGTACTTC. This translates into CASSQEAGEVYEQYF.

The rearrangement joins TRBV27 to TRBJ1-1; D call uncertain. This CDR3 has 13 amino acids. Between the trimmed V and J ends, which lost 5 bases and 2 bases, there was a span of 9 bases. The germline V gene encodes CDR1 MNHEY and CDR2 SMNVEV (reference sequence). The CDR3 nucleotides read TGTGCCAGCAGTCCCACACCAAACACTGAAGCTTTCTTT. The encoded protein is CASSPTPNTEAFF.

This clone has only a few counts. The chain has TRBV29-1 and TRBJ2-7, with 7 bases identical to TRBD1. Germline CDR1 and CDR2: SQVTM and ANQGSEA. V was clipped by 0 bases and J by 4 bases; unmatched bases: 6. The CDR3 is 14 amino acids. The CDR3 region has the DNA TGCAGCGTTGAAGATGAACGGGACAGATACGAGCAGTACTTC. Translated: CSVEDERDRYEQYF.

The J gene is TRBJ2-3, the V gene TRBV6-5; no clear D. Germline loops: CDR1 MNHEY, CDR2 SVGAGI. The germline V and J ends were trimmed by 3 bases and 1 base, with 8 bases remaining between them. This CDR3 spans 14 amino acids. The CDR3 DNA sequence: TGTGCCAGCAGTTATCGTCGGGGCACAGATACGCAGTATTTT. Translated: CASSYRRGTDTQYF.

J is TRBJ1-1 and V is TRBV2; no clear D. Germline V gives CDR1 SNHLY, CDR2 FYNNEI. Trimming took off 7 bases at V and 1 base at J, with 13 bases between the two ends. This CDR3 is built from 14 residues. The DNA for the CDR3 is TGTGCCAGCATGGGTGTCGTTAGGAACACTGAAGCTTTCTTT. Its translation is CASMGVVRNTEAFF.

The J gene is TRBJ1-2, the V gene TRBV7-2, with 9 bases that match TRBD1. The CDR3 is 16 residues long. The trim removed 2 bases at V and 6 bases at J, leaving 10 bases unmatched. Germline V lookup: CDR1 SGHTA, CDR2 FQGNSA. The CDR3 nucleotides read TGTGCCAGCAGCTTAAACACAGGGGGCCTCCGGAATGGCTACACCTTC. As protein: CASSLNTGGLRNGYTF.

J is TRBJ2-7 and V is TRBV19; the D is unclear. CDR1 is LNHDA and CDR2 is SQIVND in the germline V gene (reference sequence). Trimming took 4 bases from V and 4 from J, leaving 11 bases between them. The CDR3 runs 13 residues. The CDR3 bases are TGTGCCAGTAGTACACTAATGGGATACGAGCAGTACTTC. This codes for CASSTLMGYEQYF.